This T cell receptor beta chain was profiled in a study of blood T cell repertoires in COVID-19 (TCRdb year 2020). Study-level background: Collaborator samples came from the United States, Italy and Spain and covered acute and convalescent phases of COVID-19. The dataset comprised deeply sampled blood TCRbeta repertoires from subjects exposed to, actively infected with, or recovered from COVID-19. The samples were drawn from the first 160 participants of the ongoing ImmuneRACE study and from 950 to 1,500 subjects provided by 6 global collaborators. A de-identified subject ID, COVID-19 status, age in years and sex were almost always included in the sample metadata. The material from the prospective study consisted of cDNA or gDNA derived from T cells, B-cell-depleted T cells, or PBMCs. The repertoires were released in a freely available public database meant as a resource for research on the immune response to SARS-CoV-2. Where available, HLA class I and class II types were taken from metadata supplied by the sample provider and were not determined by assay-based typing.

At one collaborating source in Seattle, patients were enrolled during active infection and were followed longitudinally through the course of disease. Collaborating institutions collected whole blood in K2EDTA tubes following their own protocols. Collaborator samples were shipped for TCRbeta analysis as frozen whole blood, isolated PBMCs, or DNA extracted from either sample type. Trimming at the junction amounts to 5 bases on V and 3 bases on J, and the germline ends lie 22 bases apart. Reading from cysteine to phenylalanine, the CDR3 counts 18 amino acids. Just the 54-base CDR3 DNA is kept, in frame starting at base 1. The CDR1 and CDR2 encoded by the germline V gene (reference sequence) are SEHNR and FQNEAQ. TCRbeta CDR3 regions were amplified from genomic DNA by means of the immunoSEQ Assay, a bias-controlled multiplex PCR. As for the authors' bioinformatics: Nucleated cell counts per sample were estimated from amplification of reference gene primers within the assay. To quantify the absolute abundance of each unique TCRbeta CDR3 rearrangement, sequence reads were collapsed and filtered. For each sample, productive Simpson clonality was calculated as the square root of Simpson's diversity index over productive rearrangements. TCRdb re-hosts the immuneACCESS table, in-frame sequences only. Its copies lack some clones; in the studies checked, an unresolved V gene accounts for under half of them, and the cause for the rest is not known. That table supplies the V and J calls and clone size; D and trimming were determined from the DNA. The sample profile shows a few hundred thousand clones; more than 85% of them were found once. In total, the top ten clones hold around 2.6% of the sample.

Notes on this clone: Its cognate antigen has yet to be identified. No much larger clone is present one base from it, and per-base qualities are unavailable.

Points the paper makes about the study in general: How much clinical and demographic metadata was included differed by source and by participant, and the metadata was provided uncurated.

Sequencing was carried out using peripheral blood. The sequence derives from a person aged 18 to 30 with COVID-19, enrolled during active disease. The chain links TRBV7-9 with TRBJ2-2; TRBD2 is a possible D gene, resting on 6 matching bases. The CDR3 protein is CASSGRPVWEEDTGELFF. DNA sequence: TGTGCCAGCAGCGGTAGGCCGGTGTGGGAGGAGGACACCGGGGAGCTGTTTTTT.